The 17 T cell receptor beta chains below come from one sample, sequenced in a study of blood T cell repertoires in COVID-19. Some clones are missing from TCRdb's copy, which holds only in-frame ones; the method was immunoSEQ multiplex PCR. The sample carries some 180,000 clones, roughly 88% recorded once. Sequenced sample: peripheral blood. Source of these receptors: a man between 18 and 29 years old with COVID-19, enrolled during active disease.

The chain uses TRBV7-9 and TRBJ2-1; 7 bases match TRBD2. V trimming: 4 bases; J trimming: 4 bases; junction bases outside the gene matches: 7. The CDR3 is 15 amino acids. Germline V lookup: CDR1 SEHNR, CDR2 FQNEAQ (reference sequence). The CDR3: CASSSRLAGYNEQFF. CDR3 nucleotide sequence: TGTGCCAGCAGCTCCCGACTAGCAGGATACAATGAGCAGTTCTTC.

The V gene is TRBV9, the J gene TRBJ2-1; 11 bases line up with TRBD2. Germline assignment: CDR1 SGDLS and CDR2 YYNGEE. J lost 8 bases, V lost 3 bases, and 13 bases had no gene match. This CDR3 has 17 amino acids. The CDR3 region has the DNA TGTGCCAGCAGCGGAGGGGACGTAGCGGGAGGGCGGGATGAGCAGTTCTTC. It is translated as CASSGGDVAGGRDEQFF.

The V call is TRBV5-1, the J call TRBJ1-5; D is uncertain. The CDR3 is 13 residues long. The germline V gene has CDR1 SGHRS and CDR2 YFSETQ. The V gene lost 0 bases and the J gene lost 6 bases, with 7 bases spanning the gap. The CDR3: CASSLAPGQPQHF. The CDR3 DNA is TGCGCCAGCAGCTTGGCACCGGGTCAGCCCCAGCATTTT. Supplemented by reference TRBV5-1 and TRBJ1-5, the full variable domain reads KAGVTQTPRYLIKTRGQQVTLSCSPISGHRSVSWYQQTPGQGLQFLFEYFSETQRNKGNFPGRFSGRQFSNSRSEMNVSTLELGDSALYLCASSLAPGQPQHFGDGTRLSIL.

The rearrangement links TRBV4-2 to TRBJ2-6; perhaps TRBD1 as D (6 bases). V lost 3 bases and J 0 bases, leaving 9 bases between the germline ends. The CDR3 runs 16 residues. Germline V CDR1 and CDR2: LGHNA, YNFKEQ. This chain's CDR3 is CASSHRTVSGANVLTF. CDR3 coding DNA: TGTGCCAGCAGCCATCGGACAGTCTCTGGGGCCAACGTCCTGACTTTC.

This clone was observed a single time. This rearrangement joins TRBV4-3 to TRBJ2-1, with 8 bases fitting TRBD2. This CDR3 is 16 amino acids long. Germline V lookup: CDR1 LGHNA, CDR2 YSLEER. V gave up 0 bases and J gave up 9 bases; unmatched junction bases: 10. The CDR3 nucleotides are TGCGCCAGCAGCCAAGATTACGGGAGGGCCTTGGGTGAGCAGTTCTTC. Protein sequence: CASSQDYGRALGEQFF.

Remarks on this clone: The junction does not match germline at one end; this may be a read error. The chain combines TRBV29-1 with TRBJ2-1, with D tentatively TRBD2 (5 bases). The CDR3 extends over 17 amino acids. Germline CDR1 reads SQVTM; CDR2 reads ANQGSEA. CDR3 nucleotide sequence: TGCAGCGTAGAAGGGCGGGCGGGTAAGAGCTCCTACAATGAGCAGTTCTTC. Translated, it gives CSVEGRAGKSSYNEQFF.

This rearrangement joins TRBV3-1 (or the pseudogene TRBV3-2) to TRBJ2-7, with 7 positions matching TRBD2. This CDR3 is 15 amino acids long. Losses at the gene ends were 1 base for V and 3 bases for J; bases not matched to a gene: 6. Germline V gene sequence: CDR1 LGHDT, CDR2 YNNKEL (reference sequence). The CDR3 DNA follows: TGTGCCAGCAGCCAAGCCTCGGCTAGCGGCTACGAGCAGTACTTC. Its translation: CASSQASASGYEQYF.

The CDR3 bases are TGTGCCAGCAGTGAAGGACAGGGTTATGAAAAACTGTTTTTT. This codes for CASSEGQGYEKLFF. V gene TRBV2 combines with J gene TRBJ1-4; 7 bases fit TRBD1. There are 14 residues in the CDR3. Looked up from germline, CDR1 is SNHLY and CDR2 is FYNNEI. Germline trimming cut 1 base from V and 6 bases from J; bases unmatched to any gene: 2.

The gene calls are TRBV18 and TRBJ2-7, with TRBD1 as a possible D gene (6 bases). The V gene's germline CDR1 is KGHSH and CDR2 LQKENI. V was shortened by 3 bases and J by 2 bases, with 11 bases between the two germline ends. The CDR3 extends over 14 amino acids. DNA for the CDR3: TGTGCCAGCTCACCCCGACAGGTTGCCTACGAGCAGTACTTC. Protein: CASSPRQVAYEQYF.

The chain recombines TRBV28 with TRBJ1-6, with 9 bases identical to TRBD1. The CDR3 contains 16 residues. The junction had 3 bases not matched to a gene; V was cut back by 1 base and J by 5 bases. The germline CDR1 and CDR2 sequences are MDHEN and SYDVKM. CDR3 sequence (DNA): TGTGCCAGCAGTTTATCGCGGGACAGGGATAATTCACCCCTCCACTTT. This encodes CASSLSRDRDNSPLHF.

This clone has a handful of counts. The chain recombines TRBV11-2 with TRBJ1-6, with D perhaps matching TRBD1 (5 bases). CDR1 and CDR2 from the germline V gene are SGHAT and FQNNGV. Trimming took 1 base from V and 10 from J, leaving 14 bases between them. The CDR3 is 15 amino acids. The CDR3 DNA sequence: TGTGCCAGCAGCTTAGGCTGGGGGGATGGGTCACCCCTCCACTTT. Translated: CASSLGWGDGSPLHF.

The gene calls are TRBV28 and TRBJ1-6, with D uncertain. The CDR3 has 14 residues. CDR1 MDHEN and CDR2 SYDVKM come from the germline V gene. V lost 7 bases and J 8 bases, leaving 15 bases between the germline ends. DNA for the CDR3: TGTGCCAGCATGGTAGGCAGGCTCTATTCACCCCTCCACTTT. This codes for CASMVGRLYSPLHF.

The chain is built from TRBV6-2 or TRBV6-3 and TRBJ1-3, with D perhaps TRBD1 (6 bases). The CDR3 contains 16 residues. Trimming stripped 4 bases from V and 0 bases from J, with 13 bases between. Germline lookup yields CDR1 MNHEY and CDR2 SVGEGT. The CDR3 spells CASSLWDIDSGNTIYF. CDR3 bases: TGTGCCAGCAGTTTATGGGACATCGACTCTGGAAACACCATATATTTT.

The chain carries TRBV27 and TRBJ1-5; 9 bases are a match to TRBD1. V shed 2 bases, J shed 4 bases, and the junction held 3 bases outside the gene matches. The CDR3 sequence is 15 residues long. CDR1 is MNHEY and CDR2 is SMNVEV in the germline V gene (reference sequence). In DNA, the CDR3 is TGTGCCAGCAGTTTACAGGGGACAGGGAATCAGCCCCAGCATTTT. This gives the protein CASSLQGTGNQPQHF.

The rearrangement links TRBV6-5 to TRBJ1-1; TRBD1 is a possible D gene (6 bases). CDR3 length equals 14 residues. V was cut by 3 bases and J by 7 bases, with 15 bases left in between. Germline-derived CDR1 and CDR2 are MNHEY and SVGAGI. CDR3 residues: CASSYSRGAVEAFF. The CDR3 bases are TGTGCCAGCAGTTATTCGCGGGGGGCGGTTGAAGCTTTCTTT.

The chain combines TRBV19 with TRBJ2-3; D possibly corresponds to TRBD1 (5 bases). Per germline, CDR1 LNHDA and CDR2 SQIVND (reference sequence). CDR3 length: 15 residues. V was clipped by 2 bases and J by 4 bases, with 13 bases between them. The CDR3 region has the DNA TGTGCCAGTAGTATAACAGGACCACGGGCAGATACGCAGTATTTT. This sequence encodes CASSITGPRADTQYF.

Details on this clone: Other DNA variants within this sample encode the same CDR3. This rearrangement joins TRBV28 to TRBJ1-5; 8 bases are a match to TRBD1. Germline V gene sequence: CDR1 MDHEN, CDR2 SYDVKM. Trimming took 5 bases from V and 1 from J; bases not matched to a gene: 4. The CDR3 has 15 residues. CDR3 in DNA: TGTGCCAGCAGTCTCGGGGACAGGAGCAATCAGCCCCAGCATTTT. Translated, it gives CASSLGDRSNQPQHF.